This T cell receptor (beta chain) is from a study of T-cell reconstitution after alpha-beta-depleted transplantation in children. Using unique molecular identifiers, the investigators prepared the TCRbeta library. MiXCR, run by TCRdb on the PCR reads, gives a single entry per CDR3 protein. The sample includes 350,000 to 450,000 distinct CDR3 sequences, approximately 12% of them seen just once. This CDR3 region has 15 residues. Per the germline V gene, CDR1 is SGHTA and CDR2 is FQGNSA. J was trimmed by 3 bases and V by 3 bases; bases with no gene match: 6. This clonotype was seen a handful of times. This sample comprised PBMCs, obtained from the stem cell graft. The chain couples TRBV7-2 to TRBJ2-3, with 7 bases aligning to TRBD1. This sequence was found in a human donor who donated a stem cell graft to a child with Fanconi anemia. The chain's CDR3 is CASSLSRGQTDTQYF. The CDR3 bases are TGTGCCAGCAGCTTGAGTAGGGGGCAGACAGATACGCAGTATTTT.